The 12 T cell receptor beta chains below were found in one sample sequenced in a study of blood T cell repertoires in COVID-19. Clones were read by immunoSEQ multiplex PCR, and TCRdb kept only the in-frame ones, dropping some. The sample shows about 340,000 clones, more than 90% of them seen only once. Sequencing input: PBMCs or T cells enriched from blood (not recorded which). All receptors derive from a woman aged 25 to 39 who had recovered from COVID-19.

V gene TRBV19 combines with J gene TRBJ2-5; TRBD2 aligns across 10 bases. Germline lookup yields CDR1 LNHDA and CDR2 SQIVND (reference sequence). The CDR3 runs 18 residues. The ends lost 1 base at V and 1 base at J; junction bases unmatched: 9. The CDR3 region is CASSIALAGAPSQETQYF. As DNA, the CDR3 is TGTGCCAGTAGTATAGCGCTAGCGGGAGCCCCCTCCCAAGAGACCCAGTACTTC.

The chain recombines TRBV4-3 with TRBJ1-2; D remains ambiguous. Per the germline V gene, CDR1 is LGHNA and CDR2 is YSLEER. This CDR3 spans 17 amino acids. Deletions cut 4 bases from V and 8 bases from J, with 26 bases between. CDR3 sequence: CASSPARVGGALTGYTF. CDR3 nucleotides: TGCGCCAGCAGCCCCGCTCGGGTTGGAGGAGCTCTTACCGGCTACACCTTC.

The CDR3 nucleotides are TGTGCCAGCACCAAAACGGGGTCCGAGCAGTACTTC. It translates to CASTKTGSEQYF. V and J are TRBV28 and TRBJ2-7; D possibly corresponds to TRBD2 (5 bases). Germline V gene data show CDR1 as MDHEN and CDR2 as SYDVKM. The CDR3 runs 12 residues. The V end was cut by 7 bases, the J end by 6 bases, with 13 bases between.

The J gene is TRBJ1-1, the V gene TRBV3-1 (or the pseudogene TRBV3-2); the D is unclear. The V end was cut by 4 bases, the J end by 1 base, with 10 bases between. CDR1 and CDR2 from the germline V gene are LGHDT and YNNKEL (reference sequence). The CDR3 is made up of 14 amino acids. Here the CDR3 DNA reads TGTGCCAGCAGCCCGATTATCGGGAACACTGAAGCTTTCTTT. It yields the protein CASSPIIGNTEAFF.

The rearrangement joins TRBV30 to TRBJ1-6; no reliable D call. The germline CDR1 and CDR2 sequences are GTSNPN and SVGIG (reference sequence). The CDR3 totals 13 residues. Trimming shortened V by 4 bases and J by 10 bases, and 14 bases separated the two germline ends. The CDR3 region is CAWKLTPLSPLHF. CDR3 sequence (DNA): TGTGCCTGGAAGTTAACACCATTGTCACCCCTCCACTTT.

The chain has TRBV29-1 and TRBJ2-7, with a weak D call TRBD1 (5 bases). Germline-derived CDR1 and CDR2 are SQVTM and ANQGSEA. V dropped 4 bases and J dropped 2 bases, with 12 bases sitting between them. The CDR3 extends over 13 amino acids. CDR3 coding DNA: TGCAGCGTTGTCACAGGAACGGCCTACGAGCAGTACTTC. This gives the protein CSVVTGTAYEQYF.

This clone was observed once. The V gene is TRBV29-1, the J gene TRBJ2-5; a weak D match, TRBD2 (5 bases). Trimming left V 5 bases short and J 5 bases short, with 15 bases between. This CDR3 contains 13 residues. Germline-derived CDR1 and CDR2 are SQVTM and ANQGSEA. The CDR3 region is CSVPSGSRETQYF. The CDR3 DNA sequence: TGCAGCGTTCCATCGGGGAGCCGGGAGACCCAGTACTTC.

This chain joins TRBV27 and TRBJ2-7; 8 bases are a match to TRBD1. The length of the CDR3 is 15 residues. V gave up 4 bases and J gave up 3 bases; unmatched junction bases: 8. Germline V gives CDR1 MNHEY, CDR2 SMNVEV (reference sequence). The CDR3 nucleotides are TGTGCCAGCAGTTCCGGGACAGGCAGATACTACGAGCAGTACTTC. Amino acids: CASSSGTGRYYEQYF.

The genes are TRBV2 and TRBJ2-1; possibly TRBD2 for D (6 bases). V shed 8 bases and J shed 6 bases, with 11 bases lying between them. Germline lookup yields CDR1 SNHLY and CDR2 FYNNEI. The CDR3 is 12 amino acids. CDR3 nucleotide sequence: TGTGCCAGCGAGGAGGGAGGCAATGAGCAGTTCTTC. Translating it yields CASEEGGNEQFF.

The sample holds one count of this clone. This chain joins TRBV4-3 and TRBJ1-2, with 7 bases that match TRBD1. Trimming at V came to 2 bases and at J to 4 bases, leaving 7 bases not matched to a gene. The CDR3 is made up of 15 amino acids. Germline assignment: CDR1 LGHNA and CDR2 YSLEER. In DNA form, the CDR3 reads TGCGCCAGCAGCCAAACTAAAGGGGGCAGCTATGGCTACACCTTC. This translates into CASSQTKGGSYGYTF.

The chain has TRBV6-5 and TRBJ1-1, with TRBD1 matching 7 bases. Germline values: CDR1 MNHEY, CDR2 SVGAGI. The CDR3 runs 15 residues. With V trimmed by 6 bases and J by 3 bases, 10 bases remained unmatched. CDR3: CASRLTGVWDTEAFF. CDR3 sequence (DNA): TGTGCCAGCAGGCTAACAGGGGTTTGGGACACTGAAGCTTTCTTT.

V usage is TRBV24-1 and J usage is TRBJ2-3, with D tentatively TRBD2 (5 bases). The CDR3 totals 12 residues. Germline V CDR1 and CDR2: KGHDR, SFDVKD. V was clipped by 2 bases and J by 10 bases, with 9 bases between them. In DNA, the CDR3 is TGTGCCACCAGTGATTCAGCGGTAGCGCAGTATTTT. Protein product: CATSDSAVAQYF.